What follows are 2 T cell receptor beta chains derived from one specimen sequenced in a study of T cell responses to AZD1222 COVID-19 vaccine. Here immunoSEQ multiplex PCR was the method, and the copy in TCRdb shows in-frame clones only, minus some. The sample holds some 150,000 clones; approximately 94% are singletons and the top ten take less than 3%. The source was peripheral blood, collected on day 0 of AZD1222 vaccination. All receptors derive from an adult in good health.

The chain carries TRBV28 and TRBJ2-5, with TRBD1 as a possible D gene (5 bases). This CDR3 has 15 residues. Per the germline V gene, CDR1 is MDHEN and CDR2 is SYDVKM. The V and J ends lost 6 bases and 3 bases respectively, with 17 bases between them. CDR3 amino acids: CASRPLSGAKETQYF. DNA of the CDR3: TGTGCCAGCAGGCCGTTGAGTGGGGCTAAAGAGACCCAGTACTTC.

The V call is TRBV3-1 (or the pseudogene TRBV3-2), the J call TRBJ1-2; TRBD1 matches at 9 bases. V dropped 0 bases and J dropped 5; count of bases not matched to a gene: 10. Germline values: CDR1 LGHDT, CDR2 YNNKEL (reference sequence). The CDR3 loop spans 17 amino acids. The chain's CDR3 is CASSQDVLRDREYGYTF. The CDR3 DNA reads TGTGCCAGCAGCCAAGACGTGCTTCGGGACAGGGAATATGGCTACACCTTC.